Below, 10 T cell receptor beta chains from the same sample are listed, as sequenced in a study of read filtering for tumor transcriptome and immune sequencing. From roughly 390 ng of RNA, a library with molecular barcoded alpha/delta and beta/gamma adaptors was made. From the reads, TCRdb called clonotypes with MiXCR, one entry per CDR3 protein. The table includes some 130,000 distinct CDR3 sequences, roughly 13% detected once. Sequences were obtained from a population of CD138-negative cells sorted from bone marrow. The receptors come from a donor aged 40 or over with multiple myeloma.

In this sample, this clonotype turned up a few times. With a much larger clone just one base away, this may be a read error. This sequence joins TRBV15 and TRBJ2-4; 9 positions match TRBD2. Germline CDR1 is LNHNV and CDR2 is YYDKDF (reference sequence). The V segment lost 5 bases and the J segment 0 bases; nucleotides outside the gene matches: 11. CDR3 size: 18 residues. Here the CDR3 DNA reads TGTGCCACCAGCCGAGGGGACAGCGGGAGGATAGCCAAAAACATTCAGTACTTC. Amino acids: CATSRGDSGRIAKNIQYF.

This clonotype was detected ten times or more. The CDR3 nucleotides are TGTGCCAGCAGCTCCTCAAGGGCTAGCGGCACAGATACGCAGTATTTT. It encodes CASSSSRASGTDTQYF. The chain joins TRBV7-9 to TRBJ2-3; weak D call: TRBD2 (6 bases). Germline-derived CDR1 and CDR2 are SEHNR and FQNEAQ (reference sequence). The CDR3 is made up of 16 amino acids. V lost 4 bases to trimming and J lost 1 base, with 15 bases between them. The variable domain in full, with the rest retrieved from reference TRBV7-9 and TRBJ2-3, is DTGVSQNPRHKITKRGQNVTFRCDPISEHNRLYWYRQTLGQGPEFLTYFQNEAQLEKSRLLSDRFSAERPKGSFSTLEIQRTEQGDSAMYLCASSSSRASGTDTQYFGPGTRLTVL.

This sequence joins TRBV11-2 and TRBJ1-3; TRBD1 agrees at 7 bases. The CDR3 totals 13 residues. Looked up from germline, CDR1 is SGHAT and CDR2 is FQNNGV. The V segment lost 8 bases and the J segment 3 bases; nucleotides outside the gene matches: 4. The DNA for the CDR3 is TGTGCCAGCGAGACAGGGAATGGAAACACCATATATTTT. Protein product: CASETGNGNTIYF.

The rearrangement uses TRBV6-2 or TRBV6-3 and TRBJ2-1; D is uncertain. Germline lookup yields CDR1 MNHEY and CDR2 SVGEGT. The CDR3 length is 12 residues. The V and J ends lost 4 bases and 1 base respectively, with 2 bases between them. The CDR3 reads CASSWSYNEQFF. CDR3 in DNA: TGTGCCAGCAGTTGGTCCTACAATGAGCAGTTCTTC.

Notes on this clonotype: A read error may account for a junction end that differs from germline. The chain uses TRBV10-3 and TRBJ2-1; 8 nucleotides agree with TRBD2. Germline CDR1 and CDR2: ENHRY and SYGVKD. The CDR3 loop spans 18 amino acids. The CDR3 loop reads CAISAQAGGSGAHNERFF. The CDR3, as DNA: TGTGCCATCAGTGCCCAAGCCGGGGGTAGCGGGGCTCACAATGAGCGGTTCTTC.

In the case of this clonotype: This may be a read error, as it is one base from a much larger clone. The J gene is TRBJ2-6, the V gene TRBV7-9, with D perhaps TRBD1 (6 bases). This CDR3 has 19 amino acids. Germline values: CDR1 SEHNR, CDR2 FQNEAQ (reference sequence). This chain's CDR3 is CASGLGTGKGPSGANVLAF. CDR3 nucleotide sequence: TGTGCCAGCGGCTTGGGAACAGGGAAGGGTCCCTCTGGGGCCAACGTCCTGGCTTTC.

This clonotype was counted many times. The rearrangement joins TRBV5-6 to TRBJ2-3; D is possibly TRBD1 or TRBD2 (5 bases each). CDR3 size: 13 residues. Germline-derived CDR1 and CDR2 are SGHDT and YYEEEE. Trimming left V 3 bases short and J 4 bases short, with 9 bases between. The CDR3 here is CASSWDRADTQYF. CDR3 in DNA: TGTGCCAGCAGCTGGGACCGTGCAGATACGCAGTATTTT. Variable domain in full (rest from reference TRBV5-6 and TRBJ2-3): DAGVTQSPTHLIKTRGQQVTLRCSPKSGHDTVSWYQQALGQGPQFIFQYYEEEERQRGNFPDRFSGHQFPNYSSELNVNALLLGDSALYLCASSWDRADTQYFGPGTRLTVL.

Worth noting for this clonotype: As the CDR3 is not closed by the conserved phenylalanine or tryptophan, this likely results from a read error. The DNA is omitted, as the CDR3 cannot be located on it reliably, and the CDR3 follows TCRdb's listing. The rearrangement uses TRBV20-1 and TRBJ2-1. Inclusive of both ends, the CDR3 amounts to 12 amino acids. Germline V gene lookup returns CDR1 DFQATT and CDR2 SNEGSKA (reference sequence). CDR3 protein: CSASRSGNEQLC.

This clonotype was detected only a few times. DNA for the CDR3: TGTGCCAGCAGCGAAGCCCCCGTGGACAGGGGCGGCACTGAAGCTTTCTTT. The encoded protein is CASSEAPVDRGGTEAFF. The J gene is TRBJ1-1, the V gene TRBV7-3, with 9 bases that match TRBD1. The CDR3 sequence is 17 residues long. V trimming: 5 bases; J trimming: 4 bases; junction bases outside the gene matches: 14. Germline V gene lookup returns CDR1 SGHTA and CDR2 FQGTGA.

In regard to this clonotype: A much larger clone differs by one base, so this may be a read error. This chain uses TRBV3-1 with TRBJ2-2; 8 bases map to TRBD2. Germline V gene sequence: CDR1 LGHDT, CDR2 YNNKEL (reference sequence). J was trimmed by 5 bases and V by 4 bases; bases with no gene match: 12. The CDR3 loop spans 17 amino acids. CDR3 bases: TGTGCCAGCAGCCTAGAGGGTCTAGCGGGCTCGACCGGGGAGCTGTTTTTT. Its protein is CASSLEGLAGSTGELFF.